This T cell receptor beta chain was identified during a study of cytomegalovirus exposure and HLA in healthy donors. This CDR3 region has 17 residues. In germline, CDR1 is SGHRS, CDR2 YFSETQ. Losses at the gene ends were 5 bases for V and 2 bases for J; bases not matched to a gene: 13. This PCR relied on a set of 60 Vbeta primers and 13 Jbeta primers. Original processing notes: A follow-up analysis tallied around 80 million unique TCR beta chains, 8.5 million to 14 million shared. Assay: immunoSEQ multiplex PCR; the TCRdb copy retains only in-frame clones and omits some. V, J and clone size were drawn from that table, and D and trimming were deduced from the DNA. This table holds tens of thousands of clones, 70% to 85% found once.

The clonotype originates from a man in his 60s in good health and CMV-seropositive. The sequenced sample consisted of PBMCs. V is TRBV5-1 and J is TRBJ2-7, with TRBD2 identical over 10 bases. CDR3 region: CASRDTSGIRWTYEQYF. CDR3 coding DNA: TGCGCCAGCAGGGATACTAGCGGGATTAGATGGACCTACGAGCAGTACTTC.